This TCR beta chain was captured in a study of blood T cells in healthy people across ages. At the level of the study: Capturing about one barcoded beta molecule per two T cells was achieved by template switching. Overall study results and limits: Older individuals had lower TCR beta diversity per million T cells (the decline was roughly linear).

In its sample, this clonotype was seen a few times. Its antigen is unidentified. Possible read error: a much larger clone is one base away. Looked up from germline, CDR1 is MNHNY and CDR2 is SVGAGI (reference sequence). V was pared by 6 bases and J by 2 bases, with 7 bases of the junction left unmatched. This CDR3 has 14 residues. Using a J-beta primer mix together with a sample-barcoded 5' primer, a second PCR was run for about 7 to 12 cycles. TCRdb itself ran the 5' RACE reads through MiXCR, one entry per CDR3 protein. The sample contains hundreds of thousands of distinct CDR3 sequences, around half of which appear only once.

The clonotype comes from a woman in her sixties in good health. This rearrangement joins TRBV6-6 to TRBJ2-7; TRBD1 matches at 7 bases. Sequenced material: blood. CDR3 protein: CASSKPGQPYEQYF. The CDR3 DNA reads TGTGCCAGCAGCAAGCCGGGACAGCCCTACGAGCAGTACTTC.